What follows describes a single TCR beta chain. The sample is drawn from a study of blood T cell repertoires in COVID-19. Study background: COVID-19 samples collected from the United States, Italy and Spain covered acute and convalescent phases. T cells, B-cell-depleted T cells, or PBMCs supplied cDNA or gDNA.

Germline trimming cut 4 bases from V and 3 bases from J; bases unmatched to any gene: 7. Germline V CDR1 and CDR2: SGHKS, YYEKEE (reference sequence). The CDR3 covers 15 residues. Profiled with immunoSEQ multiplex PCR; TCRdb holds only in-frame clones, not every one. The profile covers about 310,000 clones, with about 88% appearing a single time and around 1.2% taken by the ten largest. This clonotype was obtained from a man between 65 and 80 years old with acute or convalescent COVID-19. V and J are TRBV5-5 and TRBJ1-5, with 7 positions matching TRBD1. Sequencing used peripheral blood. This CDR3 reads CASSIEGGLNQPQHF. The CDR3 DNA reads as TGTGCCAGCAGCATTGAAGGGGGCCTCAATCAGCCCCAGCATTTT.